The entry below gives a single T cell receptor beta chain sequence along with its context. Its antigen remains unknown. Through Arm-PCR of CDR3 regions and iRepertoire HTBI primers, TCR beta libraries were built. TCRdb re-derived calls from the multiplex PCR reads in MiXCR, one entry per CDR3 protein. Of over 500,000 distinct CDR3 sequences in the sample, 16% are singletons; the top ten hold approximately 12%. The data belong to a study of regulatory T cells in long-lasting Graves disease. Time point reported: newly diagnosed GD, antithyroid drugs for less than 3 months. PBMC-derived RNA was used for the TCR library. General study findings and limits: Favored usage of TRBV28, TRBJ1-2 and TRBJ2-5 was recorded in persistent disease. Possibly, accuracy suffered from the small sample size.

The germline V and J ends were trimmed by 2 bases and 8 bases, with 13 bases remaining between them. Germline V gives CDR1 SGDLS, CDR2 YYNGEE. CDR3 length equals 13 residues. These sequences were also reported in another study, on T cells in Graves' hyperthyroidism and ophthalmopathy.

This specimen consisted of peripheral blood mononuclear cells (PBMCs), obtained at new diagnosis, from a patient treated with antithyroid drugs. The J gene is TRBJ1-2, the V gene TRBV9; tentatively, D is TRBD1 (5 bases). The receptor comes from a man younger than 35 with Graves disease. CDR3 bases: TGTGCCAGCAGCGTCGACACGAAGGGGGGCTACACCTTC. Translating it yields CASSVDTKGGYTF.